The 32 T cell receptor beta chains given below trace back to one sample, sequenced in a study of shared clonotypes between healthy human individuals. Naive CD8 cells, CD45RO-negative and positively selected for CCR7, excluded terminally differentiated effector memory CD45RA+ cells. Libraries were prepared by immunoSEQ multiplex PCR; TCRdb keeps only in-frame clonotypes and omits some of them. The sample includes around 2.1 million clones, under 95% of them seen just once. Sequencing was done on a sample of naive CD8+ T cells from PBMCs. Every receptor here comes from a man aged 18-30 years in good health. Some clones in this sample may be carry-over from other donors' samples.

Comments on this clone: This sample includes further DNA sequences coding for the same CDR3. The chain is built from TRBV7-9 and TRBJ1-5; D is undetermined. The V end was cut by 5 bases, the J end by 6 bases, with 8 bases between. The CDR3 contains 12 residues. CDR1 is SEHNR, CDR2 FQNEAQ, per germline (reference sequence). The CDR3, as DNA: TGTGCCAGCAGCCTAGGTGCTCAGCCCCAGCATTTT. Encoded protein: CASSLGAQPQHF.

The CDR3 spells CASSPTGLVSTEQYF. The DNA for the CDR3 is TGTGCCAGTAGCCCGACAGGACTAGTTTCTACCGAGCAGTACTTC. This sequence joins TRBV19 and TRBJ2-7, with a possible D match to TRBD2 (7 bases). Trimming pared 6 bases from V and 6 bases from J, leaving 21 bases between. Germline loops: CDR1 LNHDA, CDR2 SQIVND (reference sequence). The CDR3 is made up of 15 amino acids.

This clone was seen only once. The gene calls are TRBV9 and TRBJ1-1; unclear D gene. V lost 6 bases, J lost 7 bases, and 16 bases lay in between. The CDR3 length is 13 residues. Germline V gene data show CDR1 as SGDLS and CDR2 as YYNGEE. The CDR3, as DNA: TGTGCCAGCACCCCCCGGCTGGGAGGTGAAGCTTTCTTT. It encodes CASTPRLGGEAFF. The full variable domain, its missing parts supplied by reference TRBV9 and TRBJ1-1, is DSGVTQTPKHLITATGQRVTLRCSPRSGDLSVYWYQQSLDQGLQFLIQYYNGEERAKGNILERFSAQQFPDLHSELNLSSLELGDSALYFCASTPRLGGEAFFGQGTRLTVV.

The count of this clone is one. The rearrangement joins TRBV11-2 to TRBJ1-5; D not certain. The CDR3 consists of 13 residues. The germline gives CDR1 SGHAT, CDR2 FQNNGV. V lost 2 bases and J 3 bases, leaving 5 bases between the germline ends. The CDR3 coding sequence is TGTGCCAGCAGCTTAAATACCAATCAGCCCCAGCATTTT. Amino acid sequence: CASSLNTNQPQHF.

The chain is built from TRBV4-2 and TRBJ1-1; D is unresolved. The CDR3 length is 15 residues. The V end lost 1 base, the J end lost 1 base, and 10 bases lay between the germline ends. The germline CDR1 and CDR2 sequences are LGHNA and YNFKEQ. Here the CDR3 DNA reads TGTGCCAGCAGCCAAGCGGTTGAGGAGAACACTGAAGCTTTCTTT. It is translated as CASSQAVEENTEAFF.

The chain links TRBV19 to TRBJ1-1; D not resolved. The V end lost 9 bases, the J end lost 4 bases, and 15 bases lay between the germline ends. The CDR3 has 13 residues. Germline assignment: CDR1 LNHDA and CDR2 SQIVND (reference sequence). CDR3 in DNA: TGTGCCAGCCGAGTCGTGGGAGGCACTGAAGCTTTCTTT. It codes for CASRVVGGTEAFF.

V usage is TRBV28 and J usage is TRBJ1-2; D not certain. Between the trimmed V and J ends, which lost 4 bases and 4 bases, there was a span of 10 bases. This CDR3 has 13 amino acids. Germline-derived CDR1 and CDR2 are MDHEN and SYDVKM. The CDR3 is CASSSAVGYGYTF. The CDR3 bases are TGTGCCAGCAGTTCTGCCGTGGGCTATGGCTACACCTTC.

This chain links TRBV11-2 with TRBJ2-1; maybe TRBD1 (5 bases). CDR3 length: 15 residues. Germline V gene sequence: CDR1 SGHAT, CDR2 FQNNGV. The V and J ends lost 5 bases and 6 bases respectively, with 17 bases between them. The CDR3 protein is CASSPGAGPTNEQFF. The CDR3 coding sequence is TGTGCCAGCAGCCCAGGTGCAGGGCCAACCAATGAGCAGTTCTTC.

V usage is TRBV5-1 and J usage is TRBJ2-7; D not certain. CDR1 SGHRS and CDR2 YFSETQ come from the germline V gene. The CDR3 totals 13 residues. Trimming left V 4 bases short and J 0 bases short, with 8 bases between. Here the CDR3 reads CASSPVDSYEQYF. For the CDR3, the DNA is TGCGCCAGCAGCCCGGTTGACTCCTACGAGCAGTACTTC.

The V call is TRBV28, the J call TRBJ2-6; D may be TRBD1 (5 bases). Trimming shortened V by 2 bases and J by 0 bases, and 11 bases separated the two germline ends. The CDR3 consists of 17 residues. From germline, CDR1 is MDHEN and CDR2 SYDVKM. Here the CDR3 DNA reads TGTGCCAGCAGTTTACAGGGATTCCCCTCTGGGGCCAACGTCCTGACTTTC. Translated: CASSLQGFPSGANVLTF.

The chain recombines TRBV21-1 with TRBJ1-2. TRBV21-1 has pseudogene status. The CDR3 runs to 14 residues. The CDR3 DNA reads TGTGCCAGCGGGTGGGAGTGGCGGGTCTATGGCTACACCTTC. Protein: CASGWEWRVYGYTF.

The gene calls are TRBV29-1 and TRBJ2-3; TRBD2 agrees at 11 bases. This CDR3 comprises 14 residues. Germline trimming cut 8 bases from V and 6 bases from J; bases unmatched to any gene: 10. The germline gives CDR1 SQVTM, CDR2 ANQGSEA. The CDR3 DNA sequence: TGCAGCTCCCAACTAGCGGGAGTTCCTGATACGCAGTATTTT. As protein: CSSQLAGVPDTQYF.

This clone was counted once. CDR3 region: CATKGGAEEQPQHF. The CDR3 DNA sequence: TGTGCCACCAAGGGGGGGGCCGAAGAGCAGCCCCAGCATTTT. The rearrangement joins TRBV11-3 to TRBJ1-5, with a tentative D call TRBD1 (6 bases). Between the trimmed V and J ends, which lost 10 bases and 7 bases, there was a span of 20 bases. CDR3 size: 14 residues. In germline, CDR1 is SGHNT, CDR2 YENEEA.

This clone showed up just a few times. The gene calls are TRBV15 and TRBJ1-1; D gene ambiguous. From germline, CDR1 is LNHNV and CDR2 YYDKDF (reference sequence). Trimming shortened V by 3 bases and J by 1 base, and 12 bases separated the two germline ends. The CDR3 is made up of 15 amino acids. CDR3: CATSSSPRQNTEAFF. Written as DNA, the CDR3 is TGTGCCACCAGCAGCTCCCCTCGACAGAACACTGAAGCTTTCTTT.

The chain carries TRBV28 and TRBJ2-3; D is ambiguous. The CDR3 runs to 12 residues. V lost 8 bases and J lost 9, with 15 bases in between. Germline V gene data show CDR1 as MDHEN and CDR2 as SYDVKM. The CDR3 sequence is CASSNLAYTQYF. CDR3 coding DNA: TGTGCCAGCTCAAATTTAGCTTACACGCAGTATTTT.

J is TRBJ2-1 and V is TRBV4-1, with D perhaps TRBD1 (6 bases). CDR3 length: 12 residues. Deletions cut 0 bases from V and 10 bases from J, with 7 bases between. The V gene's germline CDR1 is MGHRA and CDR2 YSYEKL. CDR3 sequence reads: CASSQDGTEQFF. The CDR3 DNA sequence: TGCGCCAGCAGCCAAGACGGGACAGAGCAGTTCTTC.

The chain carries TRBV7-9 and TRBJ2-7; the D call may be TRBD1 or TRBD2 (5 bases each). Trimming took 4 bases from V and 3 from J, leaving 13 bases between them. Germline V gene lookup returns CDR1 SEHNR and CDR2 FQNEAQ (reference sequence). The CDR3 has 14 residues. The CDR3 here is CASSSRDHVYEQYF. CDR3 DNA sequence: TGTGCCAGCAGCTCCCGGGACCACGTCTACGAGCAGTACTTC.

The chain joins TRBV30 to TRBJ1-4, with a tentative D call TRBD1 (5 bases). The CDR3 is 15 residues long. With 7 bases removed from V and 8 bases from J, the gap between germline ends came to 23 bases. Germline V lookup: CDR1 GTSNPN, CDR2 SVGIG (reference sequence). The CDR3 spells CAYDGTNPSREKLFF. As DNA, the CDR3 is TGTGCCTACGACGGGACCAACCCCAGTAGGGAAAAACTGTTTTTT. The entire variable domain, with the rest obtained from reference TRBV30 and TRBJ1-4, is as follows: SQTIHQWPATLVQPVGSPLSLECTVEGTSNPNLYWYRQAAGRGLQLLFYSVGIGQISSEVPQNLSASRPQDRQFILSSKKLLLSDSGFYLCAYDGTNPSREKLFFGSGTQLSVL.

The CDR3 here is CASSDLSAPPTNEQFF. The CDR3 DNA sequence: TGCGCCAGCAGCGATCTCAGCGCCCCGCCGACCAATGAGCAGTTCTTC. The genes are TRBV4-1 and TRBJ2-1; unclear D gene. The germline V and J ends were trimmed by 5 bases and 6 bases, with 20 bases remaining between them. The V gene's germline CDR1 is MGHRA and CDR2 YSYEKL. This CDR3 is 16 amino acids long.

The rearrangement links TRBV7-6 to TRBJ2-1; D not certain. The CDR3 has 13 amino acids. With 5 bases removed from V and 8 bases from J, the gap between germline ends came to 13 bases. Germline-derived CDR1 and CDR2 are SGHVS and FNYEAQ. The chain's CDR3 is CASSHLKSDEQFF. In nucleotides, the CDR3 is TGTGCCAGCAGCCACCTAAAAAGCGATGAGCAGTTCTTC.

The chain uses TRBV13 and TRBJ1-2; no firm D call. This CDR3 region has 13 residues. Germline V gives CDR1 PRHDT, CDR2 FYEKMQ (reference sequence). V lost 0 bases to trimming and J lost 0 bases, with 2 bases between them. The CDR3 DNA is TGTGCCAGCAGCTTAGGGTCTAACTATGGCTACACCTTC. Its translation is CASSLGSNYGYTF.

The chain combines TRBV5-6 with TRBJ1-5; no firm D call. CDR1 is SGHDT and CDR2 is YYEEEE in the germline V gene. The ends were cut back, 2 bases at V and 3 bases at J, with 12 bases in the middle. This CDR3 is built from 15 residues. This CDR3 reads CASSFGRADNQPQHF. The CDR3 DNA is TGTGCCAGCAGCTTTGGACGAGCTGACAATCAGCCCCAGCATTTT.

The V call is TRBV27, the J call TRBJ2-1, with D possibly TRBD2 on 6 matching bases. The CDR3 runs 14 residues. The V end lost 4 bases, the J end lost 12 bases, and 19 bases lay between the germline ends. Per germline, CDR1 MNHEY and CDR2 SMNVEV (reference sequence). CDR3 protein: CASSWDLGDGGQFF. The CDR3 DNA follows: TGTGCCAGCAGTTGGGACTTGGGCGACGGGGGGCAGTTCTTC.

The V and J genes are TRBV28 and TRBJ2-1, with TRBD1 matching 8 bases. The CDR3 spans 15 residues. Germline CDR1 MDHEN, CDR2 SYDVKM. The V and J ends lost 10 bases and 7 bases, in that order; junction bases with no gene match: 15. The CDR3 DNA reads as TGTGCCACCCGTCCTTTTGGACAGGGAACGAATGAGCAGTTCTTC. Amino acids: CATRPFGQGTNEQFF.

The chain employs TRBV7-6 and TRBJ2-1; TRBD2 agrees at 9 bases. V lost 5 bases, J lost 4 bases, and 6 bases stayed unmatched. The CDR3 is 15 amino acids. Germline V gene lookup returns CDR1 SGHVS and CDR2 FNYEAQ. CDR3 coding DNA: TGTGCCAGCAGCCGGACTAGCGTCAAGTACAATGAGCAGTTCTTC. Protein sequence: CASSRTSVKYNEQFF.

The CDR3 DNA sequence: TGTGCCAGCAGCCAAGGAGGGAACAATGAGCAGTTCTTC. Translated, it gives CASSQGGNNEQFF. The rearrangement joins TRBV7-3 to TRBJ2-1; possible D gene TRBD2, 6 bases. The CDR3 contains 13 residues. Looked up from germline, CDR1 is SGHTA and CDR2 is FQGTGA. V shed 5 bases and J shed 5 bases, with 10 bases lying between them. The variable domain in full, with the rest retrieved from reference TRBV7-3 and TRBJ2-1, is GAGVSQTPSNKVTEKGKYVELRCDPISGHTALYWYRQSLGQGPEFLIYFQGTGAADDSGLPNDRFFAVRPEGSVSTLKIQRTERGDSAVYLCASSQGGNNEQFFGPGTRLTVL.

This rearrangement joins TRBV27 to TRBJ2-2; maybe TRBD1 (6 bases). V was clipped by 4 bases and J by 5 bases, with 23 bases between them. CDR1 and CDR2 (germline): MNHEY, SMNVEV (reference sequence). The CDR3 consists of 18 residues. Here the CDR3 reads CASSSHNLGQKDTGELFF. The CDR3 region has the DNA TGTGCCAGCAGTTCGCACAACCTGGGACAAAAAGATACCGGGGAGCTGTTTTTT.

This rearrangement joins TRBV7-3 to TRBJ2-7; tentative D call: TRBD1 (5 bases). Germline-derived CDR1 and CDR2 are SGHTA and FQGTGA. The V and J ends lost 0 bases and 6 bases respectively, with 15 bases between them. The CDR3 is 15 residues long. The CDR3 nucleotides read TGTGCCAGCAGCTTAACGTCATTTGGCAGGGTCGAGCAGTACTTC. This encodes CASSLTSFGRVEQYF. The complete variable domain, with remaining parts taken from reference TRBV7-3 and TRBJ2-7, reads GAGVSQTPSNKVTEKGKYVELRCDPISGHTALYWYRQSLGQGPEFLIYFQGTGAADDSGLPNDRFFAVRPEGSVSTLKIQRTERGDSAVYLCASSLTSFGRVEQYFGPGTRLTVT.

The chain employs TRBV27 and TRBJ1-1, with 8 bases aligning to TRBD1. CDR1 MNHEY and CDR2 SMNVEV come from the germline V gene (reference sequence). The ends lost 4 bases at V and 1 base at J; junction bases unmatched: 11. The CDR3 covers 17 residues. The CDR3 region has the DNA TGTGCCAGCAGTTCCCCCCGGACAGGGCGGAGGAACACTGAAGCTTTCTTT. Translation gives CASSSPRTGRRNTEAFF.

The chain combines TRBV4-1 with TRBJ2-7, with D tentatively TRBD1 (6 bases). V was trimmed by 2 bases and J by 4 bases, leaving 15 bases between them. CDR1 and CDR2 (germline): MGHRA, YSYEKL. The CDR3 sequence is 15 residues long. This CDR3 reads CASSQMGHPIYEQYF. The CDR3 DNA reads TGCGCCAGCAGCCAAATGGGACACCCAATTTACGAGCAGTACTTC.

This clone has only one observation. The same CDR3 can be traced to other DNA sequences in this sample. The chain carries TRBV5-1 and TRBJ1-2; 9 bases match TRBD1. The CDR3 runs to 12 residues. Germline values: CDR1 SGHRS, CDR2 YFSETQ. Germline trimming cut 4 bases from V and 7 bases from J; bases unmatched to any gene: 2. Written as DNA, the CDR3 is TGCGCCAGCAGCCTGACAGGGGGTGGCTACACCTTC. Translated: CASSLTGGGYTF.

V usage is TRBV29-1 and J usage is TRBJ2-5, with D tentatively TRBD2 (6 bases). The V gene lost 5 bases and the J gene lost 6 bases, with 25 bases spanning the gap. Germline loops: CDR1 SQVTM, CDR2 ANQGSEA. The CDR3 is 16 amino acids. CDR3 protein: CSVYGILGGVTKTQYF. DNA for the CDR3: TGCAGCGTTTACGGGATCCTGGGAGGAGTGACGAAGACCCAGTACTTC.